Each of the 18 T cell receptor beta chains below was sequenced from the same sample in a study of blood T cell repertoires in COVID-19. Repertoires were generated with immunoSEQ multiplex PCR, while TCRdb's copy carries only in-frame clones and drops some. The data contain hundreds of thousands of clones, about 85% of them singletons. Sample: PBMCs or T cells enriched from blood (not recorded which). The source is a woman aged 30 to 39 who had been exposed to COVID-19.

The chain recombines TRBV19 with TRBJ2-4, with D possibly being TRBD2 (6 bases). Trimming shortened V by 6 bases and J by 7 bases, and 19 bases separated the two germline ends. The CDR3 loop spans 15 amino acids. Germline CDR1 and CDR2: LNHDA and SQIVND (reference sequence). The CDR3 bases are TGTGCCAGTAGAGGAAGGGGTAGGGGAGGCAACATTCAGTACTTC. Protein sequence: CASRGRGRGGNIQYF.

V usage is TRBV4-3 and J usage is TRBJ1-4; possibly TRBD1 for D (5 bases). Trimming removed 2 bases from V and 6 bases from J, with 28 bases in between. CDR1 and CDR2 (germline): LGHNA, YSLEER. The CDR3 is 20 amino acids. CDR3 DNA: TGCGCCAGCAGCCAACAACGACTCAGGGTAACCGTGAGCCTCGATGAAAAACTGTTTTTT. Translation gives CASSQQRLRVTVSLDEKLFF.

The genes are TRBV9 and TRBJ2-3; D possibly corresponds to TRBD1 (5 bases). The CDR3 loop spans 14 amino acids. CDR1 and CDR2 (germline): SGDLS, YYNGEE. The V end lost 0 bases, the J end lost 5 bases, and 10 bases lay between the germline ends. CDR3 sequence (DNA): TGTGCCAGCAGCGTAGTAGGGGCGGAAGATACGCAGTATTTT. It codes for CASSVVGAEDTQYF.

The chain couples TRBV30 to TRBJ1-1; weak D call: TRBD1 (5 bases). V lost 2 bases and J lost 1, with 8 bases in between. The CDR3 runs to 13 residues. CDR1 is GTSNPN, CDR2 SVGIG, per germline (reference sequence). CDR3 nucleotide sequence: TGTGCCTGGAGTCGCCAGGGGAACACTGAAGCTTTCTTT. Translating gives CAWSRQGNTEAFF.

This chain uses TRBV7-8 with TRBJ2-3; D unclear. The CDR3 loop spans 16 amino acids. Germline assignment: CDR1 SGHVS and CDR2 FQNEAQ. The V end lost 1 base, the J end lost 4 bases, and 15 bases lay between the germline ends. The DNA for the CDR3 is TGTGCCAGCAGCTTAGTCTCCAGTTACATCGCAGATACGCAGTATTTT. It encodes CASSLVSSYIADTQYF.

The chain carries TRBV6-2 or TRBV6-3 and TRBJ1-5; 9 nucleotides line up with TRBD1. The CDR3 extends over 17 amino acids. The V gene's germline CDR1 is MNHEY and CDR2 SVGEGT. Losses at the gene ends were 2 bases for V and 0 bases for J; bases not matched to a gene: 5. The CDR3 spells CASSYRGTGSSNQPQHF. In DNA, the CDR3 is TGTGCCAGCAGTTACCGCGGGACAGGGAGTAGCAATCAGCCCCAGCATTTT.

In this sample, this clone turned up many times. V gene TRBV9 combines with J gene TRBJ2-7; TRBD1 is a possible D gene (6 bases). Between the trimmed V and J ends, which lost 0 bases and 1 base, there was a span of 11 bases. The germline gives CDR1 SGDLS, CDR2 YYNGEE. The CDR3 extends over 15 amino acids. The CDR3 DNA sequence: TGTGCCAGCAGCGTAGAAATGGGGGCATCCTACGAGCAGTACTTC. It specifies CASSVEMGASYEQYF.

This clone was counted many times. The gene calls are TRBV5-1 and TRBJ1-1, with TRBD1 matching over 8 bases. Germline lookup yields CDR1 SGHRS and CDR2 YFSETQ. This CDR3 region has 15 residues. After removal of 0 bases from V and 5 bases from J, the junction contained 6 bases not matched to a gene. CDR3 protein: CASSLVLTGGTEAFF. In DNA form, the CDR3 reads TGCGCCAGCAGCTTGGTTTTAACAGGGGGTACTGAAGCTTTCTTT.

The chain combines TRBV28 with TRBJ1-2, with D tentatively TRBD1 (6 bases). Germline loops: CDR1 MDHEN, CDR2 SYDVKM. This CDR3 is built from 15 residues. V was shortened by 6 bases and J by 3 bases, with 17 bases between the two germline ends. The CDR3 DNA reads as TGTGCCAGCAGCCAAGAAGGGGGATTAGACTATGGCTACACCTTC. Translation: CASSQEGGLDYGYTF.

V usage is TRBV2 and J usage is TRBJ1-2, with D tentatively TRBD1 (5 bases). Germline CDR1 is SNHLY and CDR2 is FYNNEI. V gave up 5 bases and J gave up 2 bases, with 15 bases separating them. CDR3 length: 15 amino acids. The CDR3 region is CASSSGDRVNYGYTF. DNA of the CDR3: TGTGCCAGCAGTTCTGGAGACAGAGTAAACTATGGCTACACCTTC. The full variable domain, with the rest looked up from reference TRBV2 and TRBJ1-2, is EPEVTQTPSHQVTQMGQEVILRCVPISNHLYFYWYRQILGQKVEFLVSFYNNEISEKSEIFDDQFSVERPDGSNFTLKIRSTKLEDSAMYFCASSSGDRVNYGYTFGSGTRLTVV.

The rearrangement uses TRBV6-4 and TRBJ1-3; no clear D. Germline lookup yields CDR1 MRHNA and CDR2 SNTAGT. The germline V and J ends were trimmed by 0 bases and 0 bases, with 6 bases remaining between them. The CDR3 is 15 residues long. CDR3 amino acids: CASSDSADSGNTIYF. CDR3 DNA sequence: TGTGCCAGCAGTGACTCGGCAGACTCTGGAAACACCATATATTTT.

The chain recombines TRBV5-5 with TRBJ1-4; 7 bases agree with TRBD1. The ends lost 4 bases at V and 0 bases at J; junction bases unmatched: 6. Per germline, CDR1 SGHKS and CDR2 YYEKEE (reference sequence). The CDR3 is 16 amino acids. CDR3 bases: TGTGCCAGCAGCATTTCCGGGACAGCAACTAATGAAAAACTGTTTTTT. Amino acid sequence: CASSISGTATNEKLFF.

The chain links TRBV4-2 to TRBJ1-6, with TRBD1 identical over 9 bases. Germline V gene lookup returns CDR1 LGHNA and CDR2 YNFKEQ. This CDR3 is 16 amino acids long. V was clipped by 2 bases and J by 10 bases; unmatched bases: 9. The CDR3 sequence: CASSQKGTGSQSPLHF. DNA of the CDR3: TGTGCCAGCAGCCAAAAGGGGACAGGGTCCCAATCACCCCTCCACTTT.

V is TRBV5-4 and J is TRBJ2-2; the D gene is possibly TRBD1 (5 bases). This CDR3 spans 15 amino acids. Germline loops: CDR1 SGHNT, CDR2 YYREEE (reference sequence). V was cut by 5 bases and J by 6 bases, with 17 bases left in between. The CDR3 nucleotides read TGTGCCAGCAGTAGGGGTAGGGTTTCCCCCGGGGAGCTGTTTTTT. Translation: CASSRGRVSPGELFF.

This chain uses TRBV11-2 with TRBJ1-1; possible D gene TRBD1, 5 bases. This CDR3 region has 14 residues. Germline loops: CDR1 SGHAT, CDR2 FQNNGV. Trimming shortened V by 7 bases and J by 3 bases, and 15 bases separated the two germline ends. The CDR3 region has the DNA TGTGCCAGCACCAGTCAGGGTGGGTACACTGAAGCTTTCTTT. This encodes CASTSQGGYTEAFF. Looking up the rest from reference TRBV11-2 and TRBJ1-1 gives the full variable domain: EAGVAQSPRYKIIEKRQSVAFWCNPISGHATLYWYQQILGQGPKLLIQFQNNGVVDDSQLPKDRFSAERLKGVDSTLKIQPAKLEDSAVYLCASTSQGGYTEAFFGQGTRLTVV.

The chain carries TRBV3-1 (or the pseudogene TRBV3-2) and TRBJ2-7; TRBD2 aligns across 7 bases. CDR1 and CDR2 (germline): LGHDT, YNNKEL (reference sequence). Trimming at V came to 0 bases and at J to 7 bases, leaving 15 bases not matched to a gene. This CDR3 comprises 17 residues. Here the CDR3 reads CASSQDQDTGGGWEQYF. The CDR3 DNA follows: TGTGCCAGCAGCCAAGATCAGGACACTGGCGGGGGTTGGGAGCAGTACTTC.

The table lists this clone with a few counts. The chain recombines TRBV27 with TRBJ1-1, with D perhaps TRBD1 (6 bases). The germline V gene encodes CDR1 MNHEY and CDR2 SMNVEV (reference sequence). The V gene lost 3 bases and the J gene lost 7 bases, with 12 bases spanning the gap. The CDR3 has 13 residues. The CDR3 bases are TGTGCCAGCAGTTTCGGGGGGCCCAATGAAGCTTTCTTT. As protein: CASSFGGPNEAFF.

The rearrangement links TRBV2 to TRBJ2-1; TRBD1 agrees at 7 bases. The CDR3 has 16 amino acids. The trim removed 4 bases at V and 5 bases at J, leaving 11 bases unmatched. Per germline, CDR1 SNHLY and CDR2 FYNNEI. CDR3 sequence (DNA): TGTGCCAGCAGTGGTCCGTGGCAGGGGGTCAACAATGAGCAGTTCTTC. This codes for CASSGPWQGVNNEQFF. Full variable domain (missing parts from reference TRBV2 and TRBJ2-1): EPEVTQTPSHQVTQMGQEVILRCVPISNHLYFYWYRQILGQKVEFLVSFYNNEISEKSEIFDDQFSVERPDGSNFTLKIRSTKLEDSAMYFCASSGPWQGVNNEQFFGPGTRLTVL.